This TCR beta chain was profiled in a study of cytomegalovirus exposure and HLA in healthy donors. For the study at large: Prior work identified under 130 million unique TCR beta sequences in some 180 million T cells. Within an early data release were around 80 million unique TCRs drawn from HLA-typed donors.

V lost 3 bases to trimming and J lost 0 bases, with 9 bases between them. The CDR3 totals 14 residues. Germline V gene data show CDR1 as SEHNR and CDR2 as FQNEAQ (reference sequence). Researchers ran the PCR with 60 Vbeta and 13 Jbeta primers. Produced via immunoSEQ multiplex PCR; TCRdb's table is partial and in-frame only. There are 140,000 or so clones in the sample; roughly 75% occur only once, and 2.5% to 3.5% lies in the top ten. The clonotype was recovered from a female donor in good health and CMV-seronegative. The V and J genes are TRBV7-9 and TRBJ2-7; maybe TRBD2 (5 bases). Sequencing was done on a sample of PBMCs. The CDR3 protein is CASSLDSYSYEQYF. The CDR3 DNA follows: TGTGCCAGCAGCTTGGACTCGTACTCCTACGAGCAGTACTTC.